A single sample gave rise to the 32 T cell receptor beta chains below, sequenced in a study of T cells in Graves' hyperthyroidism and ophthalmopathy. TCR beta CDR3 sequences were amplified from RNA transcripts. Initially, a first-round RT-PCR of the TCR CDR3 employed the HTBI primer set. From the multiplex PCR reads, TCRdb called clonotypes with MiXCR, one entry per CDR3 protein. The sample records about 500,000 distinct CDR3 sequences, about 16% being singletons. The sequencing input was blood. Source of these receptors: a woman in her thirties with Graves' ophthalmopathy.

This clonotype was observed at least ten times. The rearrangement uses TRBV5-1 and TRBJ1-2; D unclear. V lost 0 bases, J lost 0 bases, and 12 bases lay in between. The CDR3 covers 16 residues. Germline CDR1 reads SGHRS; CDR2 reads YFSETQ. In DNA, the CDR3 is TGCGCCAGCAGCTTGGGGGCAGTACTACCTAACTATGGCTACACCTTC. This translates into CASSLGAVLPNYGYTF.

This sequence joins TRBV7-2 and TRBJ1-1, with D unresolved. CDR3 size: 15 residues. The V gene lost 1 base and the J gene lost 0 bases, with 9 bases spanning the gap. Germline V gives CDR1 SGHTA, CDR2 FQGNSA. CDR3: CASSLVPGVNTEAFF. In nucleotides, the CDR3 is TGTGCCAGCAGCTTAGTACCCGGGGTGAACACTGAAGCTTTCTTT.

This clonotype came up a few times. The chain employs TRBV7-2 and TRBJ2-7; 7 bases line up with TRBD2. This CDR3 contains 19 residues. V lost 2 bases and J lost 0; bases outside the gene matches: 16. CDR1 is SGHTA, CDR2 FQGNSA, per germline. The CDR3 loop reads CASSLSAPGRRGSSYEQYF. As DNA, the CDR3 is TGTGCCAGCAGCTTATCAGCCCCAGGGCGGCGGGGGAGCTCCTACGAGCAGTACTTC.

This clonotype was observed a handful of times. The V call is TRBV6-1, the J call TRBJ2-1, with D unclear. Germline V gene data show CDR1 as MNHNS and CDR2 as SASEGT. The CDR3 is made up of 11 amino acids. The V gene lost 4 bases and the J gene lost 8 bases, with 6 bases spanning the gap. CDR3 protein: CASSAFHEQFF. The CDR3 DNA sequence: TGTGCCAGCAGTGCGTTCCATGAGCAGTTCTTC.

This chain links TRBV25-1 with TRBJ2-7; 8 bases are shared with TRBD1. Germline V gene lookup returns CDR1 MGHDK and CDR2 SYGVNS. With V trimmed by 3 bases and J by 6 bases, 7 bases remained unmatched. The CDR3 has 14 amino acids. CDR3 sequence (DNA): TGTGCCAGCAGTGAGACCCAGGGGGCTTCCGAGCAGTACTTC. Translated: CASSETQGASEQYF.

This clonotype came up a few times. This chain joins TRBV4-2 and TRBJ2-5; tentative D call: TRBD2 (5 bases). This CDR3 is 16 amino acids long. Germline V CDR1 and CDR2: LGHNA, YNFKEQ. With 2 bases removed from V and 3 bases from J, the gap between germline ends came to 16 bases. The CDR3 reads CASSQLAEPGKETQYF. DNA for the CDR3: TGTGCCAGCAGCCAACTTGCGGAGCCGGGGAAAGAGACCCAGTACTTC.

In its sample, this clonotype was seen many times. The rearrangement uses TRBV30 and TRBJ2-7, with D hard to call. This CDR3 contains 13 residues. Germline assignment: CDR1 GTSNPN and CDR2 SVGIG (reference sequence). Trimming took 5 bases from V and 4 from J, leaving 15 bases between them. The DNA of the CDR3 is TGTGCCTGGCCTCAAACGCTAAGGTACGAGCAGTACTTC. Amino acid sequence: CAWPQTLRYEQYF.

The chain uses TRBV30 and TRBJ1-1; D possibly corresponds to TRBD1 (5 bases). Germline V gene sequence: CDR1 GTSNPN, CDR2 SVGIG (reference sequence). The CDR3 sequence is 12 residues long. Trimming removed 2 bases from V and 10 bases from J, with 14 bases in between. CDR3 in DNA: TGTGCCTGGAGTACGAGAGACAGTGTAGCTTTCTTT. It yields the protein CAWSTRDSVAFF.

The chain recombines TRBV20-1 with TRBJ2-2; D not resolved. V lost 0 bases and J 13 bases, leaving 9 bases between the germline ends. This CDR3 comprises 11 residues. CDR1 is DFQATT and CDR2 is SNEGSKA in the germline V gene (reference sequence). The CDR3 DNA is TGCAGTGCTAGAGACCACCCCGGGCTGTTTTTT. Amino acids: CSARDHPGLFF.

This chain links TRBV6-1 with TRBJ2-1; 8 nucleotides agree with TRBD2. The CDR3 is 18 residues long. Losses at the gene ends were 6 bases for V and 3 bases for J; bases not matched to a gene: 16. Germline-derived CDR1 and CDR2 are MNHNS and SASEGT. The CDR3: CASRSQGTRPNDYNEQFF. Here the CDR3 DNA reads TGTGCCAGCAGGAGCCAGGGGACTAGGCCGAATGACTACAATGAGCAGTTCTTC.

This clonotype was counted many times. The chain uses TRBV6-1 and TRBJ1-1, with TRBD1 identical over 8 bases. Germline assignment: CDR1 MNHNS and CDR2 SASEGT. The CDR3 consists of 12 residues. The V and J ends lost 4 bases and 10 bases, in that order; junction bases with no gene match: 5. The CDR3 protein is CASSVQGVRAFF. CDR3 DNA sequence: TGTGCCAGCAGTGTACAGGGGGTTAGAGCTTTCTTT.

The chain joins TRBV28 to TRBJ2-7; 9 nucleotides agree with TRBD1. There are 15 residues in the CDR3. V was pared by 4 bases and J by 3 bases, with 7 bases of the junction left unmatched. Germline V gene lookup returns CDR1 MDHEN and CDR2 SYDVKM. In nucleotides, the CDR3 is TGTGCCAGCAGTTCCGAGGGACAGGGTGTCTACGAGCAGTACTTC. Its protein product is CASSSEGQGVYEQYF.

The CDR3 reads CASSFVPGWQETQYF. The DNA of the CDR3 is TGTGCCAGCAGTTTTGTCCCCGGTTGGCAAGAGACCCAGTACTTC. The chain is built from TRBV27 and TRBJ2-5; D is unclear. Germline-derived CDR1 and CDR2 are MNHEY and SMNVEV (reference sequence). Trimming stripped 3 bases from V and 2 bases from J, with 13 bases between. The CDR3 consists of 15 residues.

This clonotype was found a few times. J is TRBJ2-7 and V is TRBV2, with D perhaps matching TRBD1 or TRBD2 (5 bases each). The ends were cut back, 3 bases at V and 3 bases at J, with 9 bases in the middle. Germline lookup yields CDR1 SNHLY and CDR2 FYNNEI. CDR3 size: 13 residues. This chain's CDR3 is CASSDMGDYEQYF. The CDR3 nucleotides are TGTGCCAGCAGTGATATGGGGGACTACGAGCAGTACTTC.

V gene TRBV11-2 combines with J gene TRBJ2-7; 8 positions match TRBD2. Germline V gene lookup returns CDR1 SGHAT and CDR2 FQNNGV. This CDR3 spans 15 amino acids. V lost 6 bases to trimming and J lost 4 bases; unmatched junction nucleotides: 11. The CDR3 loop is CASRPLAGQLYEQYF. For the CDR3, the DNA is TGTGCCAGCAGACCCCTAGCGGGTCAACTTTACGAGCAGTACTTC.

This clonotype was observed many times. This chain joins TRBV27 and TRBJ1-1; TRBD1 is a possible D gene (5 bases). CDR1 MNHEY and CDR2 SMNVEV come from the germline V gene (reference sequence). The CDR3 covers 15 residues. V was pared by 2 bases and J by 5 bases, with 15 bases between. For the CDR3, the DNA is TGTGCCAGCAGTTTAGGTGGAGGGGTGGGGACTGAAGCTTTCTTT. It encodes CASSLGGGVGTEAFF.

This clonotype has only one observation. This rearrangement joins TRBV12-3 or TRBV12-4 to TRBJ1-5, with unresolved D. The V end lost 7 bases, the J end lost 10 bases, and 20 bases lay between the germline ends. This CDR3 region has 14 residues. The chain's CDR3 is CASTLSGSGEPQHF. CDR3 bases: TGTGCCAGCACCCTCTCCGGGTCCGGGGAACCCCAGCATTTT.

This clonotype was observed at least ten times. The chain uses TRBV2 and TRBJ1-5; TRBD1 matches 8 bases. Germline lookup yields CDR1 SNHLY and CDR2 FYNNEI. This CDR3 has 15 residues. The V and J ends lost 6 bases and 1 base, in that order; junction bases with no gene match: 5. DNA for the CDR3: TGTGCCAGCAGGACAGGGGACGGGAGCAATCAGCCCCAGCATTTT. This encodes CASRTGDGSNQPQHF.

A few counts support this clonotype. The rearrangement uses TRBV6-5 and TRBJ2-1; TRBD1 matches at 7 bases. The CDR3 loop spans 12 amino acids. CDR1 and CDR2 from the germline V gene are MNHEY and SVGAGI. J was trimmed by 10 bases and V by 2 bases; bases with no gene match: 2. CDR3 in DNA: TGTGCCAGCAGTTACCCGGACAGGGAGCAGTTCTTC. Its protein product is CASSYPDREQFF.

In its sample, this clonotype was seen many times. The chain recombines TRBV5-1 with TRBJ1-1; a weak D match, TRBD1 (5 bases). Germline-derived CDR1 and CDR2 are SGHRS and YFSETQ. V was trimmed by 0 bases and J by 0 bases, leaving 15 bases between them. CDR3 length: 17 residues. CDR3 bases: TGCGCCAGCAGCTTGGATGGGCAGGGCCCTATGAACACTGAAGCTTTCTTT. Residues: CASSLDGQGPMNTEAFF.

This clonotype was counted ten times or more. The chain's CDR3 is CASSLDRWREQYF. The CDR3 DNA follows: TGTGCCAGCAGCTTAGATAGGTGGAGGGAGCAGTACTTC. J is TRBJ2-7 and V is TRBV11-2, with a possible D match to TRBD2 (5 bases). The CDR3 runs to 13 residues. Germline CDR1 SGHAT, CDR2 FQNNGV. V was shortened by 0 bases and J by 7 bases, with 10 bases between the two germline ends.

The chain recombines TRBV7-3 with TRBJ2-2; 8 nucleotides match TRBD2. Germline V gives CDR1 SGHTA, CDR2 FQGTGA. Trimming took 5 bases from V and 3 from J; bases not matched to a gene: 11. The CDR3 runs 17 residues. DNA for the CDR3: TGTGCCAGCAGCCGCACTGGACTAGCCGCCGACACCGGGGAGCTGTTTTTT. Residues: CASSRTGLAADTGELFF.

This clonotype has more than one count but fewer than ten. The chain combines TRBV9 with TRBJ2-1; D gene unclear. CDR1 and CDR2 (germline): SGDLS, YYNGEE. The ends were cut back, 0 bases at V and 4 bases at J, with 11 bases in the middle. This CDR3 has 15 residues. The CDR3 nucleotides read TGTGCCAGCAGCGTAGAAGCTACCACTTACAATGAGCAGTTCTTC. Its translation: CASSVEATTYNEQFF.

This clonotype appeared a few times. The chain couples TRBV28 to TRBJ1-6, with D possibly matching TRBD1 (6 bases). In germline, CDR1 is MDHEN, CDR2 SYDVKM. The CDR3 is made up of 14 amino acids. Deletions cut 7 bases from V and 13 bases from J, with 20 bases between. The CDR3 is CASISGQPKNPLHF. Written as DNA, the CDR3 is TGTGCCAGCATTAGTGGACAGCCCAAGAACCCCCTCCACTTT.

This clonotype showed up many times. This chain uses TRBV6-5 with TRBJ2-3; D might be TRBD1 (5 bases). V lost 0 bases and J lost 8, with 12 bases in between. Per the germline V gene, CDR1 is MNHEY and CDR2 is SVGAGI. The CDR3 length is 14 residues. CDR3 sequence: CASSYSEQARTQYF. As DNA, the CDR3 is TGTGCCAGCAGTTACTCCGAACAGGCCCGTACGCAGTATTTT.

In this sample, this clonotype turned up many times. The chain recombines TRBV18 with TRBJ1-2; a weak D match, TRBD1 (6 bases). The CDR3 sequence is 13 residues long. V dropped 3 bases and J dropped 4 bases, with 9 bases sitting between them. Per germline, CDR1 KGHSH and CDR2 LQKENI. The CDR3 bases are TGTGCCAGCTCACCGGGGGCCCTCTATGGCTACACCTTC. It specifies CASSPGALYGYTF.

This clonotype was recorded many times. The rearrangement uses TRBV20-1 and TRBJ1-2, with 10 positions matching TRBD1. This CDR3 is 15 amino acids long. Per germline, CDR1 DFQATT and CDR2 SNEGSKA (reference sequence). V shed 0 bases, J shed 6 bases, and the junction held 7 bases outside the gene matches. The CDR3 sequence is CSARESGTGVHGYTF. In DNA form, the CDR3 reads TGCAGTGCTAGAGAAAGCGGGACAGGGGTCCATGGCTACACCTTC.

CDR3 DNA sequence: TGTGCCAGCAGCTTACGTCCCGGATTGAACACTGAAGCTTTCTTT. Translating gives CASSLRPGLNTEAFF. V usage is TRBV7-9 and J usage is TRBJ1-1; D is unresolved. V was trimmed by 2 bases and J by 0 bases, leaving 10 bases between them. Germline V CDR1 and CDR2: SEHNR, FQNEAQ (reference sequence). The length of the CDR3 is 15 residues.

The chain uses TRBV29-1 and TRBJ2-7, with D perhaps TRBD1 (6 bases). The length of the CDR3 is 14 residues. The V and J ends lost 6 bases and 1 base respectively, with 16 bases between them. The V gene's germline CDR1 is SQVTM and CDR2 ANQGSEA. The DNA of the CDR3 is TGCAGCGTAGGGGGATCAGGACGGTCCTACGAGCAGTACTTC. This encodes CSVGGSGRSYEQYF.

This clonotype was observed at least ten times. The V and J genes are TRBV30 and TRBJ1-1; D not resolved. Germline V gene data show CDR1 as GTSNPN and CDR2 as SVGIG (reference sequence). This CDR3 has 11 amino acids. Trimming left V 3 bases short and J 5 bases short, with 7 bases between. This chain's CDR3 is CAWSLRTEAFF. In DNA form, the CDR3 reads TGTGCCTGGAGCCTACGGACTGAAGCTTTCTTT.

This clonotype was seen repeatedly, ten times or more. The chain employs TRBV7-2 and TRBJ1-2; D gene uncertain. The germline V gene encodes CDR1 SGHTA and CDR2 FQGNSA. Trimming shortened V by 5 bases and J by 4 bases, and 14 bases separated the two germline ends. This CDR3 is 14 amino acids long. The CDR3: CASSPMGTSYGYTF. Here the CDR3 DNA reads TGTGCCAGCAGCCCGATGGGTACAAGCTATGGCTACACCTTC.

This clonotype has at least ten counts. The genes are TRBV30 and TRBJ1-5; 10 nucleotides agree with TRBD1. Trimming removed 4 bases from V and 11 bases from J; junction bases left unmatched: 11. Germline V lookup: CDR1 GTSNPN, CDR2 SVGIG (reference sequence). The length of the CDR3 is 14 residues. CDR3 DNA sequence: TGTGCCTGGAATAGCGGGACAGGGGAATCCGCCCAGCATTTT. Protein: CAWNSGTGESAQHF.